The 32 T cell receptor beta chains below were found in one sample sequenced in a study of CD8 T cells in Susac syndrome. Reverse transcription of roughly 0.45 to 1 ug RNA was performed with random hexamers. A single record per CDR3 protein comes from TCRdb applying MiXCR to the immunoSEQ multiplex PCR reads. The sample contains about 130,000 distinct CDR3 sequences, approximately 95% of which appear only once. Material for sequencing was CD8+ T cells from PBMCs. These receptors were taken from a human donor with Susac syndrome.

The chain uses TRBV20-1 and TRBJ2-1, with D perhaps TRBD2 (5 bases). Trimming left V 6 bases short and J 4 bases short, with 19 bases between. The CDR3 extends over 15 amino acids. Germline V gives CDR1 DFQATT, CDR2 SNEGSKA (reference sequence). The CDR3 protein is CSARTERALYNEQFF. DNA for the CDR3: TGCAGTGCCCGTACGGAGAGGGCCCTTTACAATGAGCAGTTCTTC.

CDR3 sequence (DNA): TGTGCCACAGGACAGGGGGCAGGAACCGGGGAGCTGTTTTTT. Protein product: CATGQGAGTGELFF. This sequence joins TRBV24-1 and TRBJ2-2; 11 bases align to TRBD1. This CDR3 spans 14 amino acids. Germline V gives CDR1 KGHDR, CDR2 SFDVKD. With V trimmed by 10 bases and J by 5 bases, 5 bases remained unmatched.

The chain couples TRBV5-6 to TRBJ1-1, with D unresolved. The CDR3 contains 14 residues. V was shortened by 0 bases and J by 0 bases, with 6 bases between the two germline ends. Per the germline V gene, CDR1 is SGHDT and CDR2 is YYEEEE. The CDR3 region is CASSLGGVNTEAFF. In DNA, the CDR3 is TGTGCCAGCAGCTTGGGCGGGGTGAACACTGAAGCTTTCTTT.

The V gene is TRBV13, the J gene TRBJ2-1; TRBD1 matches at 9 bases. The CDR3 is made up of 16 amino acids. The V segment lost 5 bases and the J segment 2 bases; nucleotides outside the gene matches: 7. CDR1 and CDR2 (germline): PRHDT, FYEKMQ (reference sequence). DNA of the CDR3: TGTGCCAGCAGCCCACCGACAGGGGGACCCTACAATGAGCAGTTCTTC. It codes for CASSPPTGGPYNEQFF.

This clonotype is a singleton in its sample. The rearrangement joins TRBV12-3 or TRBV12-4 to TRBJ2-4; no definite D call. This CDR3 is built from 13 residues. V was clipped by 5 bases and J by 5 bases, with 10 bases between them. This CDR3 reads CASSIRNENIQYF. CDR3 sequence (DNA): TGTGCCAGCAGTATCCGTAACGAAAACATTCAGTACTTC.

The rearrangement uses TRBV7-3 and TRBJ2-5; possibly TRBD1 or TRBD2 for D (6 bases each). The V end lost 11 bases, the J end lost 6 bases, and 25 bases lay between the germline ends. The CDR3 is 15 amino acids. Germline V gene lookup returns CDR1 SGHTA and CDR2 FQGTGA. The CDR3 loop is CARLRSRGRRKTQYF. Here the CDR3 DNA reads TGTGCCCGCCTCAGATCCCGGGGGCGCAGGAAGACCCAGTACTTC.

The gene calls are TRBV5-4 and TRBJ1-1; D is ambiguous. The CDR3 has 14 residues. Between the trimmed V and J ends, which lost 1 base and 0 bases, there was a span of 7 bases. Per germline, CDR1 SGHNT and CDR2 YYREEE (reference sequence). The CDR3 region has the DNA TGTGCCAGCAGCTTGCAGTACTTGAACACTGAAGCTTTCTTT. It translates to CASSLQYLNTEAFF.

The J gene is TRBJ1-2, the V gene TRBV28; possible D gene TRBD1, 6 bases. Deletions cut 6 bases from V and 3 bases from J, with 14 bases between. CDR1 and CDR2 from the germline V gene are MDHEN and SYDVKM. The CDR3 has 14 amino acids. The DNA of the CDR3 is TGTGCCAGCAGCCAAGGGGGAGTGGACTATGGCTACACCTTC. As protein: CASSQGGVDYGYTF.

This chain connects TRBV11-2 to TRBJ2-7; 10 bases line up with TRBD2. The germline gives CDR1 SGHAT, CDR2 FQNNGV. Trimming at V came to 0 bases and at J to 5 bases, leaving 4 bases not matched to a gene. The length of the CDR3 is 15 residues. DNA for the CDR3: TGTGCCAGCAGCTTAGATCGGCTAGCGGGAGACGAGCAGTACTTC. Encoded protein: CASSLDRLAGDEQYF.

The chain joins TRBV15 to TRBJ1-5; D is ambiguous. CDR1 LNHNV and CDR2 YYDKDF come from the germline V gene (reference sequence). With 5 bases removed from V and 6 bases from J, the gap between germline ends came to 11 bases. The CDR3 covers 13 residues. The CDR3 is CATSPRRGQPQHF. The CDR3 bases are TGTGCCACCAGCCCCCGTCGGGGTCAGCCCCAGCATTTT.

The J gene is TRBJ1-5, the V gene TRBV19, with D perhaps matching TRBD1 (5 bases). The CDR3 is made up of 13 amino acids. V lost 5 bases to trimming and J lost 7 bases, with 12 bases between them. From germline, CDR1 is LNHDA and CDR2 SQIVND (reference sequence). The CDR3: CASSPWDGQPQHF. The CDR3 DNA sequence: TGTGCCAGTAGTCCCTGGGACGGGCAGCCCCAGCATTTT.

The chain couples TRBV20-1 to TRBJ2-1, with unresolved D. Between the trimmed V and J ends, which lost 3 bases and 5 bases, there was a span of 2 bases. CDR1 and CDR2 (germline): DFQATT, SNEGSKA (reference sequence). The CDR3 spans 10 residues. CDR3 protein: CSASDNEQFF. CDR3 DNA: TGCAGTGCTAGTGACAATGAGCAGTTCTTC.

This chain links TRBV7-9 with TRBJ2-7; D is uncertain. Germline CDR1 is SEHNR and CDR2 is FQNEAQ (reference sequence). There are 14 residues in the CDR3. Trimming removed 3 bases from V and 2 bases from J, with 11 bases in between. The CDR3 DNA follows: TGTGCCAGCAGCTTTGTACAGACACCCTACGAGCAGTACTTC. Residues: CASSFVQTPYEQYF.

This chain connects TRBV19 to TRBJ2-1; possibly TRBD1 or TRBD2 for D (5 bases each). Germline loops: CDR1 LNHDA, CDR2 SQIVND (reference sequence). This CDR3 region has 17 residues. Trimming pared 2 bases from V and 7 bases from J, leaving 21 bases between. DNA for the CDR3: TGTGCCAGTAGTATATCACCCGGGGCAGGGTTGTGGAATGAGCAGTTCTTC. Translating it yields CASSISPGAGLWNEQFF.

V usage is TRBV4-1 and J usage is TRBJ2-2; unclear D gene. CDR1 and CDR2 from the germline V gene are MGHRA and YSYEKL. The CDR3 is 13 amino acids. Between the trimmed V and J ends, which lost 2 bases and 3 bases, there was a span of 4 bases. The CDR3 sequence: CASSQLDTGELFF. The DNA for the CDR3 is TGCGCCAGCAGCCAACTTGACACCGGGGAGCTGTTTTTT.

The J gene is TRBJ1-1, the V gene TRBV12-3 or TRBV12-4, with D hard to call. This CDR3 comprises 15 residues. V lost 6 bases and J lost 5, with 19 bases in between. DNA of the CDR3: TGTGCCAGCAGCTTCATTCGGGTCCGGATAACTGAAGCTTTCTTT. The encoded protein is CASSFIRVRITEAFF.

Only one count was recorded for this clonotype. This chain links TRBV14 with TRBJ2-7; D is unresolved. Trimming cost V 4 bases and J 7 bases, with 11 bases left between them. Germline CDR1 is SGHDN and CDR2 is FVKESK. The CDR3 contains 12 residues. In nucleotides, the CDR3 is TGTGCCAGCAGCCGATTCGGACGAGAGCAGTACTTC. Protein product: CASSRFGREQYF.

This clonotype has only one observation. The V call is TRBV7-9, the J call TRBJ2-7; 8 bases are a match to TRBD1. This CDR3 comprises 15 residues. The ends lost 5 bases at V and 2 bases at J; junction bases unmatched: 8. Germline V lookup: CDR1 SEHNR, CDR2 FQNEAQ (reference sequence). The chain's CDR3 is CASSTRQGLTYEQYF. The CDR3, as DNA: TGTGCCAGCAGCACCCGACAGGGGCTAACCTACGAGCAGTACTTC.

The gene calls are TRBV27 and TRBJ1-2; D is uncertain. CDR1 MNHEY and CDR2 SMNVEV come from the germline V gene (reference sequence). V was pared by 5 bases and J by 2 bases, with 18 bases between. This CDR3 spans 16 amino acids. CDR3 loop: CASSLSASPVNYGYTF. CDR3 nucleotide sequence: TGTGCCAGCAGTCTCAGCGCAAGTCCCGTCAACTATGGCTACACCTTC.

The CDR3 nucleotides read TGCAGTGCTAGAGACCTGGACAGGGTAGGGTATGGCTACACCTTC. It specifies CSARDLDRVGYGYTF. The V call is TRBV20-1, the J call TRBJ1-2, with 8 bases that match TRBD1. There are 15 residues in the CDR3. Germline lookup yields CDR1 DFQATT and CDR2 SNEGSKA (reference sequence). V gave up 0 bases and J gave up 5 bases; unmatched junction bases: 8.

This rearrangement joins TRBV6-6 to TRBJ2-3; 8 bases line up with TRBD1. Unmatched junction bases numbered 4, after V lost 4 bases and J lost 4 bases. CDR1 MNHNY and CDR2 SVGAGI come from the germline V gene (reference sequence). The CDR3 sequence is 14 residues long. CDR3 DNA: TGTGCCAGCAGTTTGCAGGGGGCTCCAGATACGCAGTATTTT. This encodes CASSLQGAPDTQYF.

The DNA of the CDR3 is TGCGCCAGCAGCCAACCTACCGGGGAGCTGTTTTTT. Amino acids: CASSQPTGELFF. The genes are TRBV4-1 and TRBJ2-2; D gene ambiguous. V lost 2 bases and J 5 bases, leaving 3 bases between the germline ends. This CDR3 region has 12 residues. Germline V lookup: CDR1 MGHRA, CDR2 YSYEKL.

In DNA form, the CDR3 reads TGTGCCAGTAGTATGGCTCCCCCGAACACTGAAGCTTTCTTT. This codes for CASSMAPPNTEAFF. This chain joins TRBV19 and TRBJ1-1; D call uncertain. The CDR3 is 14 residues long. Trimming left V 3 bases short and J 1 base short, with 9 bases between. Germline V gene data show CDR1 as LNHDA and CDR2 as SQIVND (reference sequence).

V usage is TRBV12-3 or TRBV12-4 and J usage is TRBJ2-1, with unresolved D. The CDR3 contains 12 residues. V lost 2 bases and J lost 10, with 9 bases in between. The CDR3 sequence is CASSLTRPEQFF. The CDR3 DNA sequence: TGTGCCAGCAGTTTAACGCGGCCAGAGCAGTTCTTC.

This chain links TRBV7-2 with TRBJ2-7; a possible D gene is TRBD2 (6 bases). From germline, CDR1 is SGHTA and CDR2 FQGNSA. The CDR3 runs 15 residues. Trimming cost V 5 bases and J 2 bases, with 16 bases left between them. Here the CDR3 reads CASSSPEGLPYEQYF. The CDR3 DNA reads as TGTGCCAGCAGCAGCCCCGAGGGACTGCCCTACGAGCAGTACTTC. Full variable domain (rest looked up from reference TRBV7-2 and TRBJ2-7): GAGVSQSPSNKVTEKGKDVELRCDPISGHTALYWYRQSLGQGLEFLIYFQGNSAPDKSGLPSDRFSAERTGGSVSTLTIQRTQQEDSAVYLCASSSPEGLPYEQYFGPGTRLTVT.

The J gene is TRBJ2-1, the V gene TRBV14; the D is unclear. Trimming took off 4 bases at V and 4 bases at J, with 8 bases between the two ends. The CDR3 covers 13 residues. The V gene's germline CDR1 is SGHDN and CDR2 FVKESK. The CDR3 DNA reads as TGTGCCAGCAGCCTCTTAGAGTACAATGAGCAGTTCTTC. Translation gives CASSLLEYNEQFF. Full variable domain (remainder filled in from reference TRBV14 and TRBJ2-1): EAGVTQFPSHSVIEKGQTVTLRCDPISGHDNLYWYRRVMGKEIKFLLHFVKESKQDESGMPNNRFLAERTGGTYSTLKVQPAELEDSGVYFCASSLLEYNEQFFGPGTRLTVL.

The genes are TRBV9 and TRBJ1-2, with 9 bases that match TRBD1. CDR1 is SGDLS and CDR2 is YYNGEE in the germline V gene. The length of the CDR3 is 15 residues. J was trimmed by 8 bases and V by 4 bases; bases with no gene match: 12. Here the CDR3 reads CASSPPGQGVQGYTF. Here the CDR3 DNA reads TGTGCCAGCAGCCCACCGGGACAGGGAGTTCAGGGCTACACCTTC.

The chain links TRBV14 to TRBJ2-1; either TRBD1 or TRBD2 may supply D (6 bases each). The CDR3 has 16 amino acids. Germline-derived CDR1 and CDR2 are SGHDN and FVKESK. V was cut by 0 bases and J by 6 bases, with 15 bases left in between. CDR3 region: CASSQDGDGGPNEQFF. DNA of the CDR3: TGTGCCAGCAGCCAAGATGGGGATGGGGGGCCCAATGAGCAGTTCTTC.

CDR3 loop: CASSLNRGPEKLFF. CDR3 DNA: TGTGCCAGCAGCTTGAACAGGGGACCAGAAAAACTGTTTTTT. The rearrangement joins TRBV7-6 to TRBJ1-4, with TRBD1 matching over 7 bases. Germline CDR1 SGHVS, CDR2 FNYEAQ. The J segment lost 8 bases and the V segment lost 3 bases, leaving 6 bases of the junction unmatched. The CDR3 consists of 14 residues.

The chain couples TRBV6-2 or TRBV6-3 to TRBJ1-1; D perhaps matches TRBD1 (6 bases). The CDR3 is made up of 14 amino acids. V dropped 1 base and J dropped 7 bases, with 13 bases sitting between them. Germline V gives CDR1 MNHEY, CDR2 SVGEGT. The CDR3, as DNA: TGTGCCAGCAGTTACTTGCGGACAGATCATGAAGCTTTCTTT. Protein: CASSYLRTDHEAFF.

V and J are TRBV9 and TRBJ2-7; TRBD1 is a possible D gene (6 bases). Germline V CDR1 and CDR2: SGDLS, YYNGEE. This CDR3 has 15 residues. Trimming removed 4 bases at V and 2 bases at J, with 16 bases between. The CDR3 sequence: CASSPRTETTYEQYF. The CDR3 DNA reads TGTGCCAGCAGCCCGAGGACAGAAACCACCTACGAGCAGTACTTC.

V gene TRBV29-1 combines with J gene TRBJ1-2; TRBD1 aligns across 10 bases. CDR1 is SQVTM, CDR2 ANQGSEA, per germline. There are 14 residues in the CDR3. With 7 bases clipped from V and 0 bases from J, the junction kept 5 bases outside the gene matches. CDR3 bases: TGCAGCGCCCGGGACAGGGGTTCTAACTATGGCTACACCTTC. Translation: CSARDRGSNYGYTF. Full variable domain (outside the CDR3, taken from reference TRBV29-1 and TRBJ1-2): SAVISQKPSRDICQRGTSLTIQCQVDSQVTMMFWYRQQPGQSLTLIATANQGSEATYESGFVIDKFPISRPNLTFSTLTVSNMSPEDSSIYLCSARDRGSNYGYTFGSGTRLTVV.